This TCR beta chain was observed in a study of memory CD4+ T cells and cytomegalovirus serostatus. Study-level results: The CMV-associated TCR signature appears largely within the CD4+ memory repertoire.

V gave up 0 bases and J gave up 5 bases, with 6 bases separating them. Per the germline V gene, CDR1 is SGHDT and CDR2 is YYEEEE. CDR3 length: 13 amino acids. Of note for this clone: The antigen is unknown.

The sort gate was single viable CD3+CD4+CD8-CD45RO+ cells for memory CD4+ T cells. Clones were sequenced by immunoSEQ multiplex PCR, and TCRdb holds only the in-frame ones, with some missing. The sample has about 57,000 clones; around 79% are singletons. The rearrangement links TRBV5-6 to TRBJ1-5; no clear D. Sequenced sample: memory CD4+ T cells from blood. The sequence was obtained from an adult in good health and CMV-seronegative. CDR3: CASSLDGDQPQHF. For the CDR3, the DNA is TGTGCCAGCAGCTTGGACGGGGATCAGCCCCAGCATTTT.